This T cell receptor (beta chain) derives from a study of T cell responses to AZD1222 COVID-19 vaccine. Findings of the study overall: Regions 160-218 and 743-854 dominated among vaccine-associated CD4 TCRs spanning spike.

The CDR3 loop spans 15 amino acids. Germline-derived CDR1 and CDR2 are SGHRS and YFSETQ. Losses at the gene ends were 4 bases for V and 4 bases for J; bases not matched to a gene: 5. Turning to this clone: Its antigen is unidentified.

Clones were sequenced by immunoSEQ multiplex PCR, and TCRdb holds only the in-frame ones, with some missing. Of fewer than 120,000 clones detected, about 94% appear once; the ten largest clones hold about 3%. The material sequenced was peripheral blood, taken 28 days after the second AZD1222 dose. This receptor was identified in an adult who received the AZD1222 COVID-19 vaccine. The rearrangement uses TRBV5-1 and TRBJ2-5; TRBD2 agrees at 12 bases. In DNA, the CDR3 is TGCGCCAGCAGCCGGCTAGCGGGGGGGCTAGAGACCCAGTACTTC. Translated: CASSRLAGGLETQYF.